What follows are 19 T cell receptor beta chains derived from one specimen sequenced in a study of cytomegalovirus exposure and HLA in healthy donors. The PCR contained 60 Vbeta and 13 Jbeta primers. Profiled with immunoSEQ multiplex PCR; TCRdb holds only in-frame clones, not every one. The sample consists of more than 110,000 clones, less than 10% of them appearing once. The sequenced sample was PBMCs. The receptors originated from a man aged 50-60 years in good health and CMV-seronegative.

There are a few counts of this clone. This CDR3 is CSVSYSSGELFF. CDR3 DNA: TGCAGCGTTTCTTACAGTTCCGGGGAGCTGTTTTTT. The chain couples TRBV29-1 to TRBJ2-2; D gene unclear. This CDR3 comprises 12 residues. CDR1 and CDR2 (germline): SQVTM, ANQGSEA. V was pared by 5 bases and J by 6 bases, with 10 bases between.

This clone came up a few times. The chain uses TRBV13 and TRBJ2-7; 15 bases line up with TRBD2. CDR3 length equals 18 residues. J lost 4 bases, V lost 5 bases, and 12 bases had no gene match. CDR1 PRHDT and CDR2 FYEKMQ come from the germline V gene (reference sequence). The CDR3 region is CASSRGLAGGHREYEQYF. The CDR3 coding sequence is TGTGCCAGCAGCCGAGGACTAGCGGGGGGGCATAGGGAGTACGAGCAGTACTTC.

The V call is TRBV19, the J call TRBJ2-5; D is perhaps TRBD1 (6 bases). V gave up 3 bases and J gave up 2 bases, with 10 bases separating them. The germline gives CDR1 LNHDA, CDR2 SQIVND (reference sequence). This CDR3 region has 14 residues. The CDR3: CASSMNRGQETQYF. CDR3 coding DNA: TGTGCCAGTAGTATGAATAGGGGGCAAGAGACCCAGTACTTC. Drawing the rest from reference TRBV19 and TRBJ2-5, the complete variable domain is DGGITQSPKYLFRKEGQNVTLSCEQNLNHDAMYWYRQDPGQGLRLIYYSQIVNDFQKGDIAEGYSVSREKKESFPLTVTSAQKNPTAFYLCASSMNRGQETQYFGPGTRLLVL.

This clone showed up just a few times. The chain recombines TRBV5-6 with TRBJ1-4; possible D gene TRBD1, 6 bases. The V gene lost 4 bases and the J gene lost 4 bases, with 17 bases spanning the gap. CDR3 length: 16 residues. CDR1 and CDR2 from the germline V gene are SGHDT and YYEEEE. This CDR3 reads CASSDRAGALNEKLFF. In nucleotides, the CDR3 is TGTGCCAGCAGCGACCGGGCAGGGGCCCTTAATGAAAAACTGTTTTTT.

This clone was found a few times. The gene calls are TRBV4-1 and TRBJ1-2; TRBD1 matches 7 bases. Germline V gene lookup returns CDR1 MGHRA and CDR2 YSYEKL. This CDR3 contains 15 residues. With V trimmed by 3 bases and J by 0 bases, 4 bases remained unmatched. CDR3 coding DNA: TGCGCCAGCAGCCACTCCAGGGGGACTAACTATGGCTACACCTTC. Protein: CASSHSRGTNYGYTF.

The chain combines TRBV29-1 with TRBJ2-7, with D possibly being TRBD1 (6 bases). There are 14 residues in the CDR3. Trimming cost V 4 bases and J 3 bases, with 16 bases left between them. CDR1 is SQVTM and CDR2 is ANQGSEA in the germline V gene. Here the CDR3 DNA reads TGCAGCGTTGTCCGTGGTCAGGGGAACTACGAGCAGTACTTC. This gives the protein CSVVRGQGNYEQYF.

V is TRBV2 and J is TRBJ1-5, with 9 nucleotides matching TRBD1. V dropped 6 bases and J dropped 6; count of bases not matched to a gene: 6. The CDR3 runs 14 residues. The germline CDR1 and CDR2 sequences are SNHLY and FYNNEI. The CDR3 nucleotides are TGTGCCAGCAGGGGACAGGGAGGAAGTCAGCCCCAGCATTTT. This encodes CASRGQGGSQPQHF.

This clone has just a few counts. For the CDR3, the DNA is TGTGCCAGTACAGTGGTAGCGGGAGTCCCCTCGAATGAGCAGTTCTTC. Translated: CASTVVAGVPSNEQFF. The chain joins TRBV19 to TRBJ2-1; 9 positions match TRBD2. The CDR3 totals 16 residues. In germline, CDR1 is LNHDA, CDR2 SQIVND (reference sequence). With V trimmed by 7 bases and J by 7 bases, 14 bases remained unmatched.

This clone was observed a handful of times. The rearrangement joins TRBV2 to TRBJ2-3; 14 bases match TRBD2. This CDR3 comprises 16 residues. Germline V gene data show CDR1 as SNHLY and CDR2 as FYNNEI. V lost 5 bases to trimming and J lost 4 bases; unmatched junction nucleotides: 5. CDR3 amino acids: CASSLRTSGGSDTQYF. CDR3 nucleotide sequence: TGTGCCAGCAGTCTCAGGACTAGCGGGGGGTCAGATACGCAGTATTTT. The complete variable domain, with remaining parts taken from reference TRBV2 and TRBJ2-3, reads EPEVTQTPSHQVTQMGQEVILRCVPISNHLYFYWYRQILGQKVEFLVSFYNNEISEKSEIFDDQFSVERPDGSNFTLKIRSTKLEDSAMYFCASSLRTSGGSDTQYFGPGTRLTVL.

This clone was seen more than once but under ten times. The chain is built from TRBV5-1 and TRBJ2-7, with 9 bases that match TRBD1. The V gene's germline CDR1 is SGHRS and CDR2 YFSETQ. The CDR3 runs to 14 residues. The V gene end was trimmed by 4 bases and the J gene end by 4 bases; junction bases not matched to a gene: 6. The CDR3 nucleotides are TGCGCCAGCAGCAATACAGGGGGCTTGTACGAGCAGTACTTC. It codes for CASSNTGGLYEQYF.

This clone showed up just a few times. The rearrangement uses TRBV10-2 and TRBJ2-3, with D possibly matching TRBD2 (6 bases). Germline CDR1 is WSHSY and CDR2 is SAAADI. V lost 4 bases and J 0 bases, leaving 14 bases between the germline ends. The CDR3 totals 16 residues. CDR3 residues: CASSGFGTPSTDTQYF. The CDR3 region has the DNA TGCGCCAGCAGTGGTTTCGGGACTCCTAGCACAGATACGCAGTATTTT.

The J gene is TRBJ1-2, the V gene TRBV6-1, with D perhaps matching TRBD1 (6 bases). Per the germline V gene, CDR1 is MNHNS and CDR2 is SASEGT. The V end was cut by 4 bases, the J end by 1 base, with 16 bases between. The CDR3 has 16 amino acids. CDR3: CASSAPAGQINYGYTF. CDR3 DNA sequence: TGTGCCAGCAGTGCCCCGGCTGGACAGATTAACTATGGCTACACCTTC.

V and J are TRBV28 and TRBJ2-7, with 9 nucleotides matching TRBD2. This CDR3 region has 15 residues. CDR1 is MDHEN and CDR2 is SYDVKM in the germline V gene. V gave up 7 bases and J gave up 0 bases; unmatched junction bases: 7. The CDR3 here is CASTASGMSSYEQYF. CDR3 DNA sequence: TGTGCCAGCACTGCTAGCGGGATGAGCTCCTACGAGCAGTACTTC.

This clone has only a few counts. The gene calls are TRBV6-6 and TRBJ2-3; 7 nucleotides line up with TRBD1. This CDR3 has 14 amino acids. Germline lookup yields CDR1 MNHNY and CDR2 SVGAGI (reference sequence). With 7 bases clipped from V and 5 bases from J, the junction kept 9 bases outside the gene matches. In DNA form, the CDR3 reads TGTGCCAGCAAAAAACAGGGGTCCGGAGATACGCAGTATTTT. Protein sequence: CASKKQGSGDTQYF.

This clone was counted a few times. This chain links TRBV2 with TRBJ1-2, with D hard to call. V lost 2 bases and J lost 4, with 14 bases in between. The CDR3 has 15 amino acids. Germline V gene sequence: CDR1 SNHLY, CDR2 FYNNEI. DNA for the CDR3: TGTGCCAGCAGTGAACCCGGGGAGAGGGCCTATGGCTACACCTTC. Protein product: CASSEPGERAYGYTF.

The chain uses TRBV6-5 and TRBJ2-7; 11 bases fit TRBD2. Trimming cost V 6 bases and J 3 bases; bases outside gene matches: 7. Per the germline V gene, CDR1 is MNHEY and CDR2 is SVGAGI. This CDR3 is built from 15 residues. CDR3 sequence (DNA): TGTGCCAGCAGAAACGGACTAGCGGGCCTCTACGAGCAGTACTTC. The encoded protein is CASRNGLAGLYEQYF.

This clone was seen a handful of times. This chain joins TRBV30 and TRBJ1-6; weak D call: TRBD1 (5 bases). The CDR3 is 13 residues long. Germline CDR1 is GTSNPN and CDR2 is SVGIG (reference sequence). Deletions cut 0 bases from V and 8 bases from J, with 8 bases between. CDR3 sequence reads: CAWSVTRDSPLHF. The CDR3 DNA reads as TGTGCCTGGAGTGTAACCAGGGATTCACCCCTCCACTTT.

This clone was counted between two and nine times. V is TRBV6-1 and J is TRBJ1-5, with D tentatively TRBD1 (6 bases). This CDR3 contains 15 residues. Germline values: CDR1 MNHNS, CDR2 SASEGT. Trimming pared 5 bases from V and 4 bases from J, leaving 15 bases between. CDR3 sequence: CASSLYPTGNQPQHF. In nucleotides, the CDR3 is TGTGCCAGCAGTCTGTATCCTACAGGGAATCAGCCCCAGCATTTT.

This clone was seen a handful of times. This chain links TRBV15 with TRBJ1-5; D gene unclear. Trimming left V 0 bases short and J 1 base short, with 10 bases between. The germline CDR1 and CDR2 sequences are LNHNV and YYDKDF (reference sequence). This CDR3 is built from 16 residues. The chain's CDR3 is CATSRDRGISNQPQHF. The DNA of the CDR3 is TGTGCCACCAGCAGAGATCGAGGAATCAGCAATCAGCCCCAGCATTTT.